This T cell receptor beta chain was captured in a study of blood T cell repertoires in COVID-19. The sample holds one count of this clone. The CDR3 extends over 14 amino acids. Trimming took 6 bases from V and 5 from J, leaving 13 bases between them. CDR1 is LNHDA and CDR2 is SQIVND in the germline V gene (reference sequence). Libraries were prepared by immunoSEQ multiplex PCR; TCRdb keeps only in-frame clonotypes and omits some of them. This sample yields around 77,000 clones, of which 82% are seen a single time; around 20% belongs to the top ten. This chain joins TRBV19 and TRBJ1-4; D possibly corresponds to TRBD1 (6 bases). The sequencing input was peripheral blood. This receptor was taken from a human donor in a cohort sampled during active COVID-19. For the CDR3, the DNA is TGTGCCAGTAGCCAGGGGACCCGAAATGAAAAACTGTTTTTT. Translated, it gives CASSQGTRNEKLFF. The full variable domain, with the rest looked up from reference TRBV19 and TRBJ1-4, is DGGITQSPKYLFRKEGQNVTLSCEQNLNHDAMYWYRQDPGQGLRLIYYSQIVNDFQKGDIAEGYSVSREKKESFPLTVTSAQKNPTAFYLCASSQGTRNEKLFFGSGTQLSVL.